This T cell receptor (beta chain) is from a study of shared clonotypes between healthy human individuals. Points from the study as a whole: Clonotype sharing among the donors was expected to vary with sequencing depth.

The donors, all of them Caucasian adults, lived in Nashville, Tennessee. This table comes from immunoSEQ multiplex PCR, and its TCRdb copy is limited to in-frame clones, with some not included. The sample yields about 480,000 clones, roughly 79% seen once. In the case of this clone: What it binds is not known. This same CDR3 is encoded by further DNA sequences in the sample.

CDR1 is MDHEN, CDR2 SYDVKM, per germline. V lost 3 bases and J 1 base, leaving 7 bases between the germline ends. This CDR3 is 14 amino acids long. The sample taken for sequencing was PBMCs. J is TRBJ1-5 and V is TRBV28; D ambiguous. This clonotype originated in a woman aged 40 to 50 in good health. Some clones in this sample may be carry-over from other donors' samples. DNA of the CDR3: TGTGCCAGCAGTTTGGGATTAAGCAATCAGCCCCAGCATTTT. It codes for CASSLGLSNQPQHF.